These T cell receptor beta chains were read from a single sample in a study of cytomegalovirus exposure and HLA in healthy donors. Method: immunoSEQ multiplex PCR; TCRdb's copy keeps in-frame clones and lacks some. Recorded for this sample: some 200,000 clones. The material sequenced was PBMCs. The source of these receptors is a man aged 25-45 years in good health and CMV-seronegative. Both conserved end residues are part of each CDR3. D genes are given only for firm matches. A row's size may be missing; if present it is once, few, many or a size class.

cdr3_length j_call v_call d_call clone_size cdr3_nt cdr3_aa
15 TRBJ1-5 TRBV11-2 . . TGTGCCAGCAGCTTAGTTCAGGGGTTCCGTCAGCCCCAGCATTTT CASSLVQGFRQPQHF
18 TRBJ2-1 TRBV19 TRBD2 . TGTGCCAGTAGTCCATTGACTAGCGGAGGGGGGCCCTACAATGAGCAGTTCTTC CASSPLTSGGGPYNEQFF
14 TRBJ2-5 TRBV14 TRBD2 . TGTGCCAGCACCTCGGGACTAGCGAAAGAGACCCAGTACTTC CASTSGLAKETQYF
15 TRBJ2-5 TRBV19 . . TGTGCCAGTAGCGTGGGGCAGAGAGGGAAGGGGGAGCAGTACTTC CASSVGQRGKGEQYF
16 TRBJ1-2 TRBV7-2 . . TGTGCCAGCAGTTCCCTGGGGCGACAGCTCTACTATGGCTACACCTTC CASSSLGRQLYYGYTF
17 TRBJ2-7 TRBV27 TRBD1 . TGTGCCAGCAGTCCCAGGACAGGGAGCCTGAGGGGCTACGAGCAGTACTTC CASSPRTGSLRGYEQYF
14 TRBJ2-1 TRBV5-1 TRBD1 . TGCGCCAGCAGCATCCGGACAGGGGCCGATGAGCAGTTCTTC CASSIRTGADEQFF
12 TRBJ2-1 TRBV5-1 . . TGCGCCAGCAGCTCCCGCGGAGATGAGCAGTTCTTC CASSSRGDEQFF
14 TRBJ1-3 TRBV5-5 . . TGTGCCAGCAGCTTGGGGGCAGGGGAAAACACCATATATTTT CASSLGAGENTIYF
15 TRBJ1-6 TRBV13 TRBD1 . TGTGCCAGCAGCACAGGGGTCGGTCTTGGTTCACCCCTCCACTTT CASSTGVGLGSPLHF
17 TRBJ1-1 TRBV12-5 . . TGTGCTAGTGGTTTGGTACTAAGGGGGGGCCTGAACGCTGAAGCTTTCTTT CASGLVLRGGLNAEAFF
15 TRBJ2-7 TRBV9 TRBD2 . TGTGCCAGCGGCCCGGGAGGCGGGACGCTCTACGAGCAGTACTTT CASGPGGGTLYEQYF
14 TRBJ2-7 TRBV19 . . TGTGCCAGTAGTAACCGGGACATATACTCCGAGCAGTACTTC CASSNRDIYSEQYF
16 TRBJ1-2 TRBV19 . . TGTGCCAGTAGTATAGATCTGAGCACGCGCTACTATGGCTACACCTTC CASSIDLSTRYYGYTF
12 TRBJ1-2 TRBV28 . . TGTGCCAGCAGTTTAAGGGACAATGGCTACACCTTC CASSLRDNGYTF
13 TRBJ2-1 TRBV5-1 TRBD2 . TGCGCCAGCAGCTTGGATAGCGGGGGTGAGCAGTTCTTC CASSLDSGGEQFF
15 TRBJ2-1 TRBV4-3 . . TGCGCCAGCAGCCAAGATTTCGCGACCTACAATGAGCAGTTCTTC CASSQDFATYNEQFF
15 TRBJ2-6 TRBV2 . . TGTGCCAGCAGACGACGGGACTCTGGGGCCAACGTCCTGACTTTC CASRRRDSGANVLTF
13 TRBJ1-3 TRBV6-5 . . TGTGCCAGCAAAACCCAGGGGATGAACACCATATATTTT CASKTQGMNTIYF
13 TRBJ2-1 TRBV5-1 . . TGCGCCAGCAGCCTAGGGACTCTCAATGAGCAGTTCTTC CASSLGTLNEQFF
15 TRBJ1-1 TRBV28 . . TGTGCCAGCAGTTTCCACAGGGTGGTAAACACTGAAGCTTTCTTT CASSFHRVVNTEAFF
22 TRBJ2-1 TRBV27 TRBD2 . TGTGCCAGCAGTCCTAATGGCCCCGGACTAGCGGGAGCTGGGGGGTCCTACAATGAGCAGTTCTTC CASSPNGPGLAGAGGSYNEQFF
14 TRBJ1-5 TRBV27 . . TGTGCCAGCAGCACCGGGAGTAGCAATCAGCCCCAGCATTTT CASSTGSSNQPQHF
13 TRBJ1-6 TRBV7-2 TRBD1 . TGTGCCAGCAGCCAAAGCCAGGGGGGACCCCTCCACTTT CASSQSQGGPLHF
13 TRBJ1-1 TRBV5-1 . medium-sized TGCGCCAGCAGCCAGGAGGGAACCACTGAAGCTTTCTTT CASSQEGTTEAFF
17 TRBJ1-4 TRBV28 TRBD1 . TGTGCCAGCAGTCTCCTTCAACAGGGGGCGGGGGAGGAAAAACTGTTTTTT CASSLLQQGAGEEKLFF
17 TRBJ1-5 TRBV19 TRBD1 . TGTGCCAGTAGTACTTCTAAGACGGCGACAGGGAATCAGCCCCAGCATTTT CASSTSKTATGNQPQHF
14 TRBJ2-5 TRBV6-1 TRBD1 . TGTGCCAGCAGTAGGGACAGGGTGGTGGAGACCCAGTACTTC CASSRDRVVETQYF
16 TRBJ2-1 TRBV5-6 . . TGTGCCAGCAGCTCGGTGGGGGCGAGCTCCTACAATGAGCAGTTCTTC CASSSVGASSYNEQFF
13 TRBJ2-7 TRBV2 . . TGTGCCAGCAGTGCCTCGCGGGCATACGAGCAGTACTTC CASSASRAYEQYF
18 TRBJ1-5 TRBV19 TRBD1 . TGTGCCAGTAGTCCCGGGACAGGGGGCAGATGGAACAATCAGCCCCAGCATTTT CASSPGTGGRWNNQPQHF
15 TRBJ2-1 TRBV5-1 TRBD1 . TGCGCCAGCAGCTCTGGGACAGAACGCTACAATGAGCAGTTCTTC CASSSGTERYNEQFF
15 TRBJ1-5 TRBV6-5 TRBD1 . TGTGCCAGCAGACCGGGACAGTGGAGCAATCAGCCCCAGCATTTT CASRPGQWSNQPQHF
14 TRBJ1-4 TRBV5-4 TRBD1 . TGTGCCAGCAGCTTGAGACAGGGAGAGGAAAAACTGTTTTTT CASSLRQGEEKLFF
18 TRBJ1-2 TRBV11-3 . . TGTGCCAGCAGCTTAGACTATGGGGCCTCAGGGATCGACTATGGCTACACCTTC CASSLDYGASGIDYGYTF
16 TRBJ1-1 TRBV13 . . TGTGCCAGCAGCTTAGGCCTGGGGGCCGTGAACACTGAAGCTTTCTTT CASSLGLGAVNTEAFF
14 TRBJ1-5 TRBV6-6 . . TGTGCCAGCAGTCCTTCCCTTGGCAATCAGCCCCAGCATTTT CASSPSLGNQPQHF
14 TRBJ2-7 TRBV6-1 TRBD1 . TGTGCCAGCAGGACCGGGACAGGGGTCCACGAGCAGTACTTC CASRTGTGVHEQYF
10 TRBJ1-1 TRBV7-9 . . TGTGCCTCGCGGCCCCCTGAAGCTTTCTTT CASRPPEAFF
15 TRBJ2-1 TRBV9 TRBD2 . TGTGCCAGCAGCGCGCTAGCGGGAGCGAACAATGAGCAGTTCTTC CASSALAGANNEQFF
14 TRBJ1-1 TRBV5-1 TRBD1 . TGCGCCAGCAGCCTTGGGACAGTCAACACTGAAGCTTTCTTT CASSLGTVNTEAFF
15 TRBJ2-2 TRBV13 TRBD1 . TGTGCCAGCAGCTTAGCACAGGGGGCCGACGGGGAGCTGTTTTTT CASSLAQGADGELFF
11 TRBJ2-1 TRBV29-1 . . TGCAGCGTTGGATCCGGAGTTGGGCAGTTCTTC CSVGSGVGQFF
13 TRBJ1-2 TRBV6-5 . . TGTGCCAGCAGCCTAGCGCTTAACTACGGCTACACCTTC CASSLALNYGYTF
14 TRBJ2-3 TRBV6-6 . . TGTGCCAGCTTTTCCGGGGAGGGGGCAGATACGCAGTATTTT CASFSGEGADTQYF
14 TRBJ2-2 TRBV5-6 . . TGTGCCAGCAGCCTGGGACTTCATACCGGGGAGCTGTTTTTT CASSLGLHTGELFF
12 TRBJ2-5 TRBV27 TRBD1 . TGTGCCATAGGACAGGGAAGAGAGACCCAGTACTTC CAIGQGRETQYF
15 TRBJ2-7 TRBV30 TRBD1 . TGTGCCTGGAAGCTCACAGGGGGTTTTTCCTACGAGCAGTACTTC CAWKLTGGFSYEQYF
14 TRBJ1-3 TRBV28 TRBD1 . TGTGCCAGCAACCCGGGACAGACTGGAAACACCATATATTTT CASNPGQTGNTIYF
15 TRBJ1-6 TRBV5-1 . . TGCGCCAGCACCCATCTGGACAGTTTGAATTCACCCCTCCACTTT CASTHLDSLNSPLHF
16 TRBJ2-3 TRBV4-1 . . TGCGCCAGCAGCCAACCTCGTAGCGGCGGCACAGATACGCAGTATTTT CASSQPRSGGTDTQYF
15 TRBJ2-7 TRBV5-1 . . TGCGCCAGCAGCTTGAGTCAGGGATTCTCCTACGAGCAGTACTTC CASSLSQGFSYEQYF
15 TRBJ2-3 TRBV19 TRBD2 . TGTGCCAGTAGTATCCCTAGCGGCCTCACAGATACGCAGTATTTT CASSIPSGLTDTQYF